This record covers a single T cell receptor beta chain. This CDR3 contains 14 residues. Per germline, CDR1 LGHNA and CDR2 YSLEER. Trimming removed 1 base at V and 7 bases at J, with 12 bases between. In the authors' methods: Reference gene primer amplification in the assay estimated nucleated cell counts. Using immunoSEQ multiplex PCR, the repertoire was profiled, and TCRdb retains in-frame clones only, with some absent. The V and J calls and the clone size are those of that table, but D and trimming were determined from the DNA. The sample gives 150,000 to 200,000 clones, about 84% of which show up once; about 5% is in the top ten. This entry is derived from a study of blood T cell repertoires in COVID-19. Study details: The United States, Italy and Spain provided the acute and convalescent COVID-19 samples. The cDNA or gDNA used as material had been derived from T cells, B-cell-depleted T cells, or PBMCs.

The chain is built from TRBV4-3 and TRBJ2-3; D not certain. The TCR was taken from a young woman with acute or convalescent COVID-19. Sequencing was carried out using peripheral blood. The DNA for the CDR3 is TGCGCCAGCAGCCAAGCCCCAGGTGCGCATACGCAGTATTTT. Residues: CASSQAPGAHTQYF.